Listed below are T cell receptor beta chains from one sample, sequenced in a study of Graves' ophthalmopathy and Graves' hyperthyroidism. TCRdb reprocessed the multiplex PCR reads with MiXCR, giving one entry per CDR3 protein. The sample lists 200,000 to 250,000 distinct CDR3 sequences, 20% to 25% occurring once. Sequenced material: peripheral blood. The source is a woman aged 45 to 65 with Graves' ophthalmopathy. Both conserved end residues are part of each CDR3. The D gene is left open where the match is weak. The listing skips clone size in some rows; elsewhere it reads once, few, many or a size class.

v_call	d_call	clone_size	cdr3_length	j_call	cdr3_aa	cdr3_nt
TRBV12-3/TRBV12-4	NA	many	12	TRBJ2-5	CASSLAKQTQYF	TGTGCCAGCAGTTTAGCGAAACAGACCCAGTACTTC
TRBV12-3/TRBV12-4	TRBD1	many	15	TRBJ1-3	CASRQTGPSGNTIYF	TGTGCCAGCAGGCAGACAGGGCCCTCTGGAAACACCATATATTTT
TRBV27	TRBD1	many	16	TRBJ1-5	CASGTGGGVGNQPQHF	TGTGCCAGCGGGACAGGGGGCGGGGTAGGCAATCAGCCCCAGCATTTT
TRBV30	NA	NA	14	TRBJ2-7	CAWSVGGDSYEQYF	TGTGCCTGGAGTGTTGGGGGCGACTCCTACGAGCAGTACTTC
TRBV27	NA	NA	16	TRBJ1-2	CASSLWAGELDYGYTF	TGTGCCAGCAGTTTATGGGCAGGGGAGTTGGACTATGGCTACACCTTC
TRBV4-1	NA	many	16	TRBJ1-3	CASSQGPGNSGNTIYF	TGCGCCAGCAGCCAAGGTCCGGGAAACTCTGGAAACACCATATATTTT
TRBV5-1	NA	many	15	TRBJ1-2	CASSLSVGRGYGYTF	TGCGCCAGCAGCTTGAGCGTAGGAAGAGGCTATGGCTACACCTTC
TRBV20-1	NA	NA	10	TRBJ2-5	CSVDQEAQYF	TGCAGTGTCGACCAGGAGGCCCAGTACTTC
TRBV28	NA	many	14	TRBJ1-2	CASSFRGGEGGYTF	TGTGCCAGCAGTTTTCGAGGGGGGGAAGGCGGCTACACCTTC
TRBV9	NA	NA	15	TRBJ2-2	CASSVAGVNTGELFF	TGTGCCAGCAGCGTAGCGGGAGTGAACACCGGGGAGCTGTTTTTT
TRBV5-1	NA	NA	14	TRBJ2-6	CASRVYSGANVLTF	TGCGCCAGCAGGGTGTACTCTGGGGCCAACGTCCTGACTTTC
TRBV20-1	NA	many	13	TRBJ1-2	CSASEGTQNGYTF	TGCAGTGCTAGTGAGGGGACTCAGAATGGCTACACCTTC
TRBV18	NA	NA	14	TRBJ1-1	CASSPQTSGTEAFF	TGTGCCAGCTCACCACAAACCTCGGGCACTGAAGCTTTCTTT
TRBV12-5	NA	NA	14	TRBJ1-1	CASGLDKGSSEAFF	TGTGCTAGTGGTTTGGACAAGGGTAGTTCTGAAGCTTTCTTT
TRBV30	TRBD2	many	14	TRBJ2-7	CAWTRASGTYEQYF	TGTGCCTGGACTCGGGCTAGCGGAACCTACGAGCAGTACTTC
TRBV28	NA	many	16	TRBJ1-5	CASSLPTRFSNQPQHF	TGTGCCAGCAGTTTACCGACTCGGTTTTCGAATCAGCCCCAGCATTTT
TRBV2	NA	many	15	TRBJ2-7	CASSDRSSVIGEQYF	TGTGCCAGCAGTGATAGGTCTAGCGTCATCGGCGAGCAGTACTTC
TRBV7-8	TRBD2	few	16	TRBJ2-7	CASSLTLAGNHGEQYF	TGTGCCAGCAGCTTAACTCTAGCGGGAAACCACGGTGAGCAGTACTTC
TRBV29-1	TRBD2	many	14	TRBJ2-2	CSVLAGRNTGELFF	TGCAGCGTATTAGCGGGTCGGAACACCGGGGAGCTGTTTTTT
TRBV6-5	NA	NA	12	TRBJ1-3	CASSLPGNTIYF	TGTGCCAGCAGCTTACCTGGAAACACCATATATTTT
TRBV28	NA	NA	12	TRBJ1-5	CASSKLNQPQHF	TGTGCCAGCAGCAAGCTCAATCAGCCCCAGCATTTT
TRBV14	TRBD1	many	15	TRBJ2-7	CASSQRDRGLYEQYF	TGTGCCAGCAGCCAACGGGACAGGGGACTCTACGAGCAGTACTTC
TRBV12-3/TRBV12-4	TRBD1	many	14	TRBJ1-2	CASSTSGGRRGYTF	TGTGCCAGCAGTACATCAGGGGGGCGGCGTGGCTACACCTTC
TRBV6-1	NA	NA	14	TRBJ2-2	CASRPSVEGGELFF	TGTGCCAGCAGGCCTAGCGTGGAGGGCGGGGAGCTGTTTTTT
TRBV6-1	NA	NA	14	TRBJ2-5	CASSEGQGGETQYF	TGTGCCAGCAGTGAAGGCCAGGGAGGTGAGACCCAGTACTTC
TRBV11-2	NA	NA	14	TRBJ2-2	CASSPAWGSGELFF	TGTGCCAGCAGCCCCGCGTGGGGATCCGGGGAGCTGTTTTTT
TRBV6-5	NA	many	13	TRBJ1-2	CASSLTRNYGYTF	TGTGCCAGCAGCCTGACAAGGAACTATGGCTACACCTTC
TRBV2	NA	many	13	TRBJ2-7	CATQDRLVYEQYF	TGTGCCACCCAGGATAGACTAGTCTACGAGCAGTACTTC
TRBV6-1	TRBD2	few	14	TRBJ2-7	CASSRLAESYEQYF	TGTGCCAGCAGTCGACTAGCGGAGTCCTACGAGCAGTACTTC
TRBV27	TRBD1	NA	15	TRBJ2-2	CASSLYGTGSGELFF	TGTGCCAGCAGTTTATATGGGACAGGTTCGGGGGAGCTGTTTTTT
TRBV14	NA	NA	16	TRBJ1-2	CASSPLVNFDGYGYTF	TGTGCCAGCAGCCCCCTCGTGAATTTCGACGGCTATGGCTACACCTTC
TRBV18	TRBD1	many	15	TRBJ1-5	CASSNAGQGLQPQHF	TGTGCCAGCTCAAATGCGGGACAGGGTTTACAGCCCCAGCATTTT
TRBV6-1	TRBD1	many	14	TRBJ1-5	CASSGGQSNQPQHF	TGTGCCAGCAGTGGGGGACAGAGCAATCAGCCCCAGCATTTT
TRBV20-1	NA	many	14	TRBJ2-7	CSARDLNRQHEQYF	TGCAGTGCTAGAGATCTTAACAGGCAGCACGAGCAGTACTTC
TRBV12-3/TRBV12-4	TRBD2	few	16	TRBJ2-2	CASSRGTSGSAGELFF	TGTGCCAGCAGTAGAGGGACTAGCGGGAGCGCCGGGGAGCTGTTTTTT
TRBV2	TRBD1	many	13	TRBJ1-2	CASSPDRARSYTF	TGTGCCAGCAGCCCAGACAGGGCTAGATCGTACACCTTC
TRBV7-9	NA	many	15	TRBJ2-7	CASSSPGPGSYEQYF	TGTGCCAGCAGCTCCCCCGGGCCGGGATCCTACGAGCAGTACTTC
TRBV6-1	TRBD1	many	13	TRBJ1-6	CASTNRGGSPLHF	TGTGCCAGCACCAACAGGGGAGGCTCACCCCTCCACTTT
TRBV6-5	NA	many	15	TRBJ2-7	CASTLRRDNSYEQYF	TGTGCCAGCACCTTACGCAGGGACAACTCCTACGAGCAGTACTTC
TRBV19	NA	many	14	TRBJ1-5	CASSRYTSNQPQHF	TGTGCCAGTAGCAGATATACTAGCAATCAGCCCCAGCATTTT
TRBV7-9	TRBD2	many	15	TRBJ2-7	CASSPRLAVLYEQYF	TGTGCCAGCAGCCCCAGACTAGCGGTTCTCTACGAGCAGTACTTC
TRBV5-1	NA	few	14	TRBJ2-5	CASSWELYQETQYF	TGCGCCAGCAGCTGGGAGCTGTACCAAGAGACCCAGTACTTC
TRBV25-1	NA	many	14	TRBJ2-4	CASSVLLAKNIQYF	TGTGCCAGCAGTGTTCTATTAGCCAAAAACATTCAGTACTTC
TRBV10-3	TRBD1	many	17	TRBJ2-7	CAISESAVGTGSYEQYF	TGTGCCATCAGTGAGTCGGCCGTTGGGACAGGCTCCTACGAGCAGTACTTC
TRBV7-8	NA	many	16	TRBJ1-1	CASSLRGVGVNTEAFF	TGTGCCAGCAGCTTAAGGGGGGTGGGAGTGAACACTGAAGCTTTCTTT
TRBV20-1	TRBD1	NA	14	TRBJ1-2	CSAPRPQGNYGYTF	TGCAGTGCCCCGAGGCCACAGGGGAACTATGGCTACACCTTC
TRBV29-1	TRBD1	once	13	TRBJ2-7	CSVRQGFSYEQYF	TGCAGCGTTAGACAGGGGTTCTCCTACGAGCAGTACTTC
TRBV12-3/TRBV12-4	TRBD2	NA	16	TRBJ2-7	CASTRRVGTSGEEQYF	TGTGCCAGCACCCGACGGGTGGGGACTAGCGGAGAAGAGCAGTACTTC
TRBV19	NA	many	15	TRBJ2-3	CASSSSGASADTQYF	TGTGCCAGTAGTAGTAGTGGGGCAAGCGCAGATACGCAGTATTTT
TRBV20-1	TRBD1	many	13	TRBJ1-1	CSAYRDRVKSAFF	TGCAGTGCCTACCGGGACAGGGTGAAATCAGCTTTCTTT
TRBV12-3/TRBV12-4	NA	many	13	TRBJ1-5	CASSNDGLTPQHF	TGTGCCAGCAGTAATGACGGACTCACGCCCCAGCATTTT
TRBV2	NA	many	15	TRBJ1-2	CASRPRQDYNYGYTF	TGTGCCAGCAGGCCTAGACAGGACTATAACTATGGCTACACCTTC
TRBV27	NA	once	14	TRBJ1-1	CASSLVGMNTEAFF	TGTGCCAGCAGTTTGGTCGGAATGAACACTGAAGCTTTCTTT
TRBV30	TRBD1	many	13	TRBJ1-6	CAWGTGGNSPLHF	TGTGCCTGGGGGACAGGGGGCAATTCACCCCTCCACTTT